This TCR beta chain was identified during a study of T-cell reconstitution after alpha-beta-depleted transplantation in children. Between the trimmed V and J ends, which lost 5 bases and 1 base, there was a span of 14 bases. Germline V lookup: CDR1 SEHNR, CDR2 FQNEAQ (reference sequence). CDR3 length: 16 residues. TCRbeta library construction was performed incorporating unique molecular identifiers. TCRdb re-derived calls from the PCR reads in MiXCR, one entry per CDR3 protein. Among 250,000 to 300,000 distinct CDR3 sequences listed, 9.9% were seen once. This clonotype appeared many times. The V call is TRBV7-9, the J call TRBJ2-2; tentative D call: TRBD2 (6 bases). Sequences were derived from PBMCs from the stem cell graft donor, sampled from the stem cell graft. This receptor was taken from a human donor who donated a stem cell graft to a child with SCID. CDR3 in amino acids: CASSPFAGMNTGELFF. DNA of the CDR3: TGTGCCAGCAGCCCATTTGCGGGGATGAACACCGGGGAGCTGTTTTTT.